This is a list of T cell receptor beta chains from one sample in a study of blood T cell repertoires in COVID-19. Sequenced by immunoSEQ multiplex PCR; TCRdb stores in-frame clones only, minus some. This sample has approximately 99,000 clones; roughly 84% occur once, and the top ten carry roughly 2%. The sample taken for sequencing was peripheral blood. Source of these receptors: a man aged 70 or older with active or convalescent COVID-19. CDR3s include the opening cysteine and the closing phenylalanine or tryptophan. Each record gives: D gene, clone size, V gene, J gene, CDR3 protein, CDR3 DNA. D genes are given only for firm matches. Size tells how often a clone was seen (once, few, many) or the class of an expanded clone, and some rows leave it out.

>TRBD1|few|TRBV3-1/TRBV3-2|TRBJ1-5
CASSRGLGQGLLSNQPQHF
TGTGCCAGCAGCCGAGGACTGGGACAGGGACTATTGAGCAATCAGCCCCAGCATTTT
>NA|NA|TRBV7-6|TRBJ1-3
CASSTRSSLSGNTIYF
TGTGCCAGCAGCACTAGATCCAGCCTCTCTGGAAACACCATATATTTT
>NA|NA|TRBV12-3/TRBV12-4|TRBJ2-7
CASSRESYEQYF
TGTGCCAGCAGCCGGGAAAGCTACGAGCAGTACTTC
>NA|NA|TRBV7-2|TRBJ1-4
CASSSQGTNEKLFF
TGTGCCAGCAGCTCACAGGGTACTAATGAAAAACTGTTTTTT
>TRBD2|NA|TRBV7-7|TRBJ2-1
CASSSGLAGGNNEQFF
TGTGCTAGCAGCTCTGGACTAGCGGGGGGTAACAATGAGCAGTTCTTC
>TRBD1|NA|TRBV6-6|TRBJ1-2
CASSYGTGNYGYTF
TGTGCCAGCAGTTACGGGACAGGGAACTATGGCTACACCTTC
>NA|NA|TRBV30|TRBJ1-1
CAWSPGVVGAFF
TGTGCCTGGAGCCCGGGGGTGGTGGGAGCTTTCTTT
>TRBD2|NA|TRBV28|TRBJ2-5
CASRASGGRGKTQYF
TGTGCCAGCAGGGCTAGCGGGGGGAGGGGAAAGACCCAGTACTTC
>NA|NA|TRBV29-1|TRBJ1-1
CSGSNLRQAEAFF
TGCAGCGGCAGCAACTTAAGGCAGGCTGAAGCTTTCTTT
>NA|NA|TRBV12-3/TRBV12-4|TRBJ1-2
CASSLSGYYGYTF
TGTGCCAGCAGTTTATCCGGGTACTATGGCTACACCTTC
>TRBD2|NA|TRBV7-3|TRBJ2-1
CASSLTGLAGASYNEQFF
TGTGCCAGCAGCTTAACCGGACTAGCGGGGGCCTCCTACAATGAGCAGTTCTTC
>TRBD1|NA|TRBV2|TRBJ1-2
CARPGQANYGYTF
TGTGCCAGACCGGGACAGGCTAACTATGGCTACACCTTC
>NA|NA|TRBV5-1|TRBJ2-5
CASSFTNRETQYF
TGCGCCAGCAGCTTTACGAATAGAGAGACCCAGTACTTC
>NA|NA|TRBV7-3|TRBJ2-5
CASSDSQETQYF
TGTGCCAGCAGCGACAGCCAAGAGACCCAGTACTTC
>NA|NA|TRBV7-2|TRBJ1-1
CASSFKGRDTEAFF
TGTGCCAGCAGCTTTAAAGGGAGGGACACTGAAGCTTTCTTT
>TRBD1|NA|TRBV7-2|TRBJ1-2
CASSSRQGAKGYTF
TGTGCCAGCAGCTCCCGACAGGGGGCGAAGGGCTACACCTTC
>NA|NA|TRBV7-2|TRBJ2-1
CASSPSIGWNNEQFF
TGTGCCAGCAGCCCCTCTATCGGGTGGAACAATGAGCAGTTCTTC
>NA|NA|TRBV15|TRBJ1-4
CATSQGGTNEKLFF
TGTGCCACCAGCCAAGGCGGAACTAATGAAAAACTGTTTTTT
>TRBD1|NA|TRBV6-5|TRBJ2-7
CASSRGQGASYEQYF
TGTGCCAGCAGTCGAGGACAGGGGGCCTCCTACGAGCAGTACTTC
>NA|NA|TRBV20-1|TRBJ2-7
CSANTEYEQYF
TGCAGTGCTAACACAGAATACGAGCAGTACTTC
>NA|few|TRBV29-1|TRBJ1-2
CSVQGNYGYTF
TGCAGCGTTCAGGGGAACTATGGCTACACCTTC
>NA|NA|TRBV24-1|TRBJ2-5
CATSAGVRGARETQYF
TGTGCCACCAGTGCCGGGGTTCGGGGGGCGCGGGAGACCCAGTACTTC
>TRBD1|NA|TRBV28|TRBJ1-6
CASKYGTVGNSPLHF
TGTGCCAGCAAGTACGGGACAGTGGGCAATTCACCCCTCCACTTT
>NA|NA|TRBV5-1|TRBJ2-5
CASSSGTSSGGETQYF
TGCGCCAGCAGCTCCGGGACTTCCAGCGGCGGGGAGACCCAGTACTTC
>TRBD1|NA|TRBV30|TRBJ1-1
CAWSRGPNTEAFF
TGTGCCTGGAGTAGGGGGCCGAACACTGAAGCTTTCTTT
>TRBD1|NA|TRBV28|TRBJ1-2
CASSLDRATNYGYTF
TGTGCCAGCAGCCTTGACAGGGCGACTAACTATGGCTACACCTTC
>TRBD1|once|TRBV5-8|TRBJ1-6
CASSPGQGANSPLHF
TGTGCCAGCAGCCCGGGACAGGGGGCAAATTCACCCCTCCACTTT
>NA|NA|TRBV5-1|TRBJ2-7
CASSLGQGGGYEQYF
TGCGCCAGCAGCTTGGGACAGGGAGGAGGCTACGAGCAGTACTTC
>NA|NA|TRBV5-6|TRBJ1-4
CASSTGAVSGFREKLFF
TGTGCCAGCAGCACCGGTGCGGTATCAGGGTTTCGGGAAAAACTGTTTTTT
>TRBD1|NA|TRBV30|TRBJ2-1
CACQQGAEWGEQFF
TGTGCCTGCCAGCAGGGGGCCGAATGGGGTGAGCAGTTCTTC
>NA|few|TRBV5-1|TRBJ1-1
CASSFQGSVNTEAFF
TGCGCCAGCAGCTTTCAGGGTTCCGTGAACACTGAAGCTTTCTTT
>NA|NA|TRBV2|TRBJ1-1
CASSQMGQGNTEAFF
TGTGCCAGCAGCCAAATGGGTCAGGGGAACACTGAAGCTTTCTTT
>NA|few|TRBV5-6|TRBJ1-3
CASSLAGEYSGNTIYF
TGTGCCAGCAGCTTGGCCGGGGAGTACTCTGGAAACACCATATATTTT
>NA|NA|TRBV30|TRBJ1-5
CAWSAGSNQPQHF
TGTGCCTGGAGTGCAGGGAGCAATCAGCCCCAGCATTTT
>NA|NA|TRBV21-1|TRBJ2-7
CASSKGLAGLVGDEQYF
TGTGCCAGCAGCAAAGGTCTAGCGGGGCTCGTGGGGGACGAGCAGTACTTC
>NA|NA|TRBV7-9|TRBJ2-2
CASSLGLRTENTGELFF
TGTGCCAGCAGCTTAGGTCTCCGGACAGAGAACACCGGGGAGCTGTTTTTT